This T cell receptor beta chain was captured in a study of CD8+ T cells in alopecia areata. Findings and limits, study-wide: Possibly as an HLA-related effect, TCR sharing across patients appeared less clear than in mice. Sequencing of scalp tissue also captures the resident alphabeta T cells of normal skin. Researchers report lesional scalp, most notably alopecia totalis/universalis, outstripped normal scalp in clonality.

CDR3 length: 12 residues. Germline values: CDR1 SQVTM, CDR2 ANQGSEA. About this clone itself: Its antigen is unknown. Its ends do not fully match the called genes, so a read error is possible.

Isolation of CD4+ and CD8+ T cells from PBMCs was achieved by sorting. It was cDNA, reverse transcribed from extracted RNA, that served as the sequencing template. TCRdb's copy holds only in-frame clones and misses some; the assay was immunoSEQ multiplex PCR. The table shows about 120,000 clones, with roughly 66% occurring only once. This rearrangement joins TRBV29-1 to TRBJ1-1; possibly TRBD1 for D (5 bases). The origin of this receptor is a human donor in good health. The sequenced sample was CD4+ T cells sorted from blood. CDR3 region: CCVGGMNTEAFF. The CDR3 DNA is TGCTGCGTCGGGGGGATGAACACTGAAGCTTTCTTT.